Presented here are 18 T cell receptor beta chains from one specimen sequenced in a study of cytomegalovirus exposure and HLA in healthy donors. With 60 Vbeta and 13 Jbeta primers, the PCR was carried out. Here immunoSEQ multiplex PCR was the method, and the copy in TCRdb shows in-frame clones only, minus some. Of tens of thousands of clones in the sample, nearly 70% are singletons; the top ten hold around 15%. Material: PBMCs. The source is a woman in her forties or fifties in good health and CMV-seropositive.

This chain uses TRBV30 with TRBJ2-1; D unclear. CDR3 length: 14 residues. Germline V gene lookup returns CDR1 GTSNPN and CDR2 SVGIG (reference sequence). The ends were cut back, 1 base at V and 0 bases at J, with 7 bases in the middle. CDR3 DNA sequence: TGTGCCTGGAGTGCCGGGTCCTCCTACAATGAGCAGTTCTTC. It is translated as CAWSAGSSYNEQFF. Looking up the rest from reference TRBV30 and TRBJ2-1 gives the full variable domain: SQTIHQWPATLVQPVGSPLSLECTVEGTSNPNLYWYRQAAGRGLQLLFYSVGIGQISSEVPQNLSASRPQDRQFILSSKKLLLSDSGFYLCAWSAGSSYNEQFFGPGTRLTVL.

The chain recombines TRBV4-3 with TRBJ1-1; D is uncertain. In germline, CDR1 is LGHNA, CDR2 YSLEER. CDR3 length: 15 residues. V lost 0 bases and J lost 4, with 12 bases in between. The CDR3 nucleotides read TGCGCCAGCAGCCAAGATGGCATCCATGGCACTGAAGCTTTCTTT. Translating gives CASSQDGIHGTEAFF.

V and J are TRBV7-8 and TRBJ1-1, with D possibly being TRBD1 (6 bases). The CDR3 is made up of 15 amino acids. CDR1 is SGHVS, CDR2 FQNEAQ, per germline. V was trimmed by 2 bases and J by 0 bases, leaving 10 bases between them. The CDR3 nucleotides read TGTGCCAGCAGCTTATCCCAGGGGTTGAACACTGAAGCTTTCTTT. This translates into CASSLSQGLNTEAFF.

This chain connects TRBV5-8 to TRBJ2-2; 13 bases are a match to TRBD2. The junction had 7 bases not matched to a gene; V was cut back by 4 bases and J by 7 bases. CDR3 length equals 16 residues. Germline CDR1 reads SGHTS; CDR2 reads YDEGEE. DNA of the CDR3: TGTGCCAGCAGCCCAACTAGCGGGAGGGCGAACGGGGAGCTGTTTTTT. Protein sequence: CASSPTSGRANGELFF. Combining the CDR3 with reference TRBV5-8 and TRBJ2-2 gives the whole variable domain EAGVTQSPTHLIKTRGQQATLRCSPISGHTSVYWYQQALGLGLQFLLWYDEGEERNRGNFPPRFSGRQFPNYSSELNVNALELEDSALYLCASSPTSGRANGELFFGEGSRLTVL.

This rearrangement joins TRBV28 to TRBJ2-7; 7 positions agree with TRBD2. Trimming cost V 6 bases and J 1 base; bases outside gene matches: 9. From germline, CDR1 is MDHEN and CDR2 SYDVKM. The CDR3 extends over 15 amino acids. The CDR3 is CASRNLAEESYEQYF. CDR3 DNA: TGTGCCAGCAGAAATCTAGCGGAAGAGTCCTACGAGCAGTACTTC.

The J gene is TRBJ1-2, the V gene TRBV29-1, with 11 positions matching TRBD1. The CDR3 is 15 amino acids. Germline V gene lookup returns CDR1 SQVTM and CDR2 ANQGSEA. The trim removed 5 bases at V and 4 bases at J, leaving 9 bases unmatched. The CDR3 nucleotides read TGCAGCGTTCAGGACAGGGGGCAGGCAAGCTATGGCTACACCTTC. This translates into CSVQDRGQASYGYTF.

J is TRBJ2-1 and V is TRBV27, with 15 bases matching TRBD2. This CDR3 is 17 amino acids long. Germline V CDR1 and CDR2: MNHEY, SMNVEV (reference sequence). The V and J ends lost 6 bases and 5 bases, in that order; junction bases with no gene match: 8. In DNA, the CDR3 is TGTGCCAGCAGCCGGCCGGGACTAGCGGGAGGAGACAATGAGCAGTTCTTC. It encodes CASSRPGLAGGDNEQFF.

The chain is built from TRBV6-1 and TRBJ2-2, with no clear D. The ends were cut back, 5 bases at V and 3 bases at J, with 10 bases in the middle. The CDR3 sequence is 14 residues long. Germline V lookup: CDR1 MNHNS, CDR2 SASEGT. The CDR3 nucleotides are TGTGCCAGCAGTTCCCCCCCTTACACCGGGGAGCTGTTTTTT. This codes for CASSSPPYTGELFF.

The V call is TRBV2, the J call TRBJ2-2; TRBD2 agrees at 11 bases. The germline gives CDR1 SNHLY, CDR2 FYNNEI. The CDR3 has 15 residues. Trimming took 5 bases from V and 5 from J; bases not matched to a gene: 4. CDR3: CASSPRTSGTGELFF. CDR3 nucleotides: TGTGCCAGCAGTCCCCGGACTAGCGGGACCGGGGAGCTGTTTTTT.

The chain has TRBV19 and TRBJ1-1; D gene uncertain. Trimming left V 5 bases short and J 0 bases short, with 7 bases between. CDR1 and CDR2 (germline): LNHDA, SQIVND (reference sequence). There are 13 residues in the CDR3. CDR3 protein: CASSFTMNTEAFF. The CDR3 DNA reads as TGTGCCAGTAGTTTTACAATGAACACTGAAGCTTTCTTT.

This chain links TRBV7-9 with TRBJ2-4; weak D call: TRBD1 (5 bases). Germline loops: CDR1 SEHNR, CDR2 FQNEAQ (reference sequence). Deletions cut 3 bases from V and 9 bases from J, with 21 bases between. CDR3 length: 16 amino acids. CDR3 amino acids: CASSFIIDLGAGIQYF. CDR3 sequence (DNA): TGTGCCAGCAGCTTTATAATCGACCTAGGGGCCGGCATTCAGTACTTC.

The CDR3 DNA reads as TGCGCCAGCAGTGAGTCGGGGGGTCTGCGGAACCAGAAGGAGACCCAGTACTTC. As protein: CASSESGGLRNQKETQYF. The chain uses TRBV10-2 and TRBJ2-5; TRBD2 might be the D (6 bases). CDR1 is WSHSY, CDR2 SAAADI, per germline. The V end lost 0 bases, the J end lost 5 bases, and 22 bases lay between the germline ends. CDR3 length: 18 residues.

The table lists this clone with a few counts. This chain links TRBV5-8 with TRBJ2-1, with D possibly matching TRBD1 (5 bases). The CDR3 totals 12 residues. Trimming stripped 1 base from V and 14 bases from J, with 13 bases between. Per the germline V gene, CDR1 is SGHTS and CDR2 is YDEGEE. The CDR3 region is CASSLPGRGKFF. DNA of the CDR3: TGTGCCAGCAGCTTGCCCGGAAGGGGTAAGTTCTTC. The whole variable domain, remainder taken from reference TRBV5-8 and TRBJ2-1, is EAGVTQSPTHLIKTRGQQATLRCSPISGHTSVYWYQQALGLGLQFLLWYDEGEERNRGNFPPRFSGRQFPNYSSELNVNALELEDSALYLCASSLPGRGKFFGPGTRLTVL.

On this clone itself: A junction end diverges from the germline sequence, so it may reflect a read error. The genes are TRBV27 and TRBJ2-3, with D unclear. CDR3 length equals 14 residues. Germline CDR1 and CDR2: MNHEY and SMNVEV (reference sequence). In nucleotides, the CDR3 is TGTGCCAGCAGTTTAAACAGTCGAACAGATGCGCAGTATTTT. It translates to CASSLNSRTDAQYF.

The rearrangement joins TRBV5-6 to TRBJ2-6; perhaps TRBD2 as D (6 bases). Germline CDR1 is SGHDT and CDR2 is YYEEEE. CDR3 length: 18 amino acids. Trimming removed 3 bases from V and 0 bases from J, with 16 bases in between. The CDR3 DNA reads as TGTGCCAGCAGCTCGGAGGGCAGGTGGGGCTCTGGGGCCAACGTCCTGACTTTC. Protein product: CASSSEGRWGSGANVLTF.

CDR3 sequence reads: CASSRDRVLDTQYF. The CDR3 region has the DNA TGTGCCAGCAGCCGGGACAGGGTTTTAGATACGCAGTATTTT. The chain uses TRBV6-5 and TRBJ2-3; 9 bases map to TRBD1. Germline V CDR1 and CDR2: MNHEY, SVGAGI. The CDR3 totals 14 residues. V gave up 6 bases and J gave up 5 bases; unmatched junction bases: 6.

The chain is built from TRBV9 and TRBJ1-4, with 10 bases matching TRBD1. This CDR3 spans 15 amino acids. The J segment lost 8 bases and the V segment lost 0 bases, leaving 4 bases of the junction unmatched. Germline V gene lookup returns CDR1 SGDLS and CDR2 YYNGEE. The CDR3 nucleotides are TGTGCCAGCAGCGTAGGGCCGGACAGGGGGGAAAAACTGTTTTTT. Translation gives CASSVGPDRGEKLFF.

The CDR3: CASSQEEATYEQYF. CDR3 DNA: TGCGCCAGCAGCCAAGAGGAGGCCACCTACGAGCAGTACTTC. The chain joins TRBV4-3 to TRBJ2-7; perhaps TRBD2 as D (5 bases). From germline, CDR1 is LGHNA and CDR2 YSLEER. The CDR3 has 14 amino acids. V lost 0 bases to trimming and J lost 2 bases, with 8 bases between them.